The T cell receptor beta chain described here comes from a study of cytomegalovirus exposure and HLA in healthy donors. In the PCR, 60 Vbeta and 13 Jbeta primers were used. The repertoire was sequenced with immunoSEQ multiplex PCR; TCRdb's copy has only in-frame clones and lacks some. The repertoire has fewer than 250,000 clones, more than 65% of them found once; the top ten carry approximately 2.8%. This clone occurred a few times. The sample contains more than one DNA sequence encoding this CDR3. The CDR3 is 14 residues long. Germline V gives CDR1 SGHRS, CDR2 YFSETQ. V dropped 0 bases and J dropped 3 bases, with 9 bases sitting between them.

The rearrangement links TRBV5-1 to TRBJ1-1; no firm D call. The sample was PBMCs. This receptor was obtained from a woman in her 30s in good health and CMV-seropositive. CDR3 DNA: TGCGCCAGCAGCTTGGCGGGCGGGTACACTGAAGCTTTCTTT. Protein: CASSLAGGYTEAFF.